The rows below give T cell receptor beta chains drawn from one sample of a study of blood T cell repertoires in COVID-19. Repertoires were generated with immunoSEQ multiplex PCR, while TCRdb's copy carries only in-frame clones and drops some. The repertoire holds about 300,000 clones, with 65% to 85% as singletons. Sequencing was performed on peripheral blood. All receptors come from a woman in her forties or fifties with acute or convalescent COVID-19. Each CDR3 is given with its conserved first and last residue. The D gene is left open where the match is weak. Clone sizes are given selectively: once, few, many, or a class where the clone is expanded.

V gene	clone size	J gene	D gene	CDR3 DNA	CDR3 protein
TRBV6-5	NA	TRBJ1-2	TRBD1	TGTGCCAGCAGAACTTTGACAGGGACTGGCTACACCTTC	CASRTLTGTGYTF
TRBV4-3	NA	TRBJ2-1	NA	TGCGCCAGCAGCCAAGAGGGGCCAAACATTCCTGAGCAGTTCTTC	CASSQEGPNIPEQFF
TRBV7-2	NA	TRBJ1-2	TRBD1	TGTGCCAGCAGCACCCAGGGGGCGGGATATGGCTACACCTTC	CASSTQGAGYGYTF
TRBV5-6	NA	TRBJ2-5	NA	TGTGCCAGCAGCTTCTCCGTAATACAAGAGACCCAGTACTTC	CASSFSVIQETQYF
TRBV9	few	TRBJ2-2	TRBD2	TGTGCCACCTCAGATAGCGGGAGTAACACCGGGGAGCTGTTTTTT	CATSDSGSNTGELFF
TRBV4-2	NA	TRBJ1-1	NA	TGTGCCAGCAGCCCCAGGTCCGAGAACACTGAAGCTTTCTTT	CASSPRSENTEAFF
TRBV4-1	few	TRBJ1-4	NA	TGCGCCAGCAGCCAAGAGGAGGGGTGGGGTGAAAAACTGTTTTTT	CASSQEEGWGEKLFF
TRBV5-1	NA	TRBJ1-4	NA	TGCGCCAGCAGCTTGGAGCGGGCGGGCGGTAATGAAAAACTGTTTTTT	CASSLERAGGNEKLFF
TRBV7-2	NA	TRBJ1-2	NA	TGTGCCAGCAGCTTACGGGCAGGGCGAGGCTACACCTTC	CASSLRAGRGYTF
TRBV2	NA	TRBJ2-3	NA	TGTGCCAGCCGACCAGGTAGCACAGATACGCAGTATTTT	CASRPGSTDTQYF
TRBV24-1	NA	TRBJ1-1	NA	TGTGCCACCAGTGATAGCGGCACAGAGAACACTGAAGCTTTCTTT	CATSDSGTENTEAFF
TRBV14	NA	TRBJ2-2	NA	TGTGCCAGCAGCCAAGTGAACAGGGACACCGGGGAGCTGTTTTTT	CASSQVNRDTGELFF
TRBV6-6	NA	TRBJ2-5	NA	TGTGCCAGCAGTTACTCCGGAGACTACCAAGAGACCCAGTACTTC	CASSYSGDYQETQYF
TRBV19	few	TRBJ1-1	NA	TGTGCCAGCCCCCCCGGAGGGGTAGAAGTGAACACTGAAGCTTTCTTT	CASPPGGVEVNTEAFF
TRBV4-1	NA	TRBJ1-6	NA	TGCGCCAGCAGCCAAGGCCCACCGGATTCACCCCTCCACTTT	CASSQGPPDSPLHF
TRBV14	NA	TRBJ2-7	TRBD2	TGTGCCAGCAGTCCAGGGAGGGAATACGAGCAGTACTTC	CASSPGREYEQYF